The source of this TCR beta chain is a study of shared clonotypes between healthy human individuals. This table comes from immunoSEQ multiplex PCR, and its TCRdb copy is limited to in-frame clones, with some not included. The sample has roughly 1,500,000 clones, approximately 98% seen once. The sequenced sample consisted of naive CD4+ T cells sorted from blood. Subset meaning: CD45RA+ positively selected. The source of this sequence is a man aged 25-45 years in good health.

The DNA for the CDR3 is TGTGCCAGCAGTCTAGCGGGAGCTCCCGGGGAGCTGTTTTTT. Its translation is CASSLAGAPGELFF. The rearrangement links TRBV6-1 to TRBJ2-2; 10 nucleotides align to TRBD2. CDR3 length equals 14 residues. The ends lost 5 bases at V and 6 bases at J; junction bases unmatched: 3. CDR1 is MNHNS, CDR2 SASEGT, per germline.